This TCR beta chain appears in the sequencing data of a study of OX40 agonist ivuxolimab in advanced cancers. Study background: The study enrolled dose-escalation patients with hepatocellular carcinoma, melanoma, renal cell or head and neck cancer.

Concerning this clone itself: The antigen remains unidentified.

Trimming took off 0 bases at V and 5 bases at J, with 5 bases between the two ends. CDR1 is SGDLS, CDR2 YYNGEE, per germline. The CDR3 runs to 13 residues. If patients had autoimmune disease history or systemic immunosuppression, they were excluded. Assay used: immunoSEQ multiplex PCR; TCRdb lists only in-frame clones, some missing. The sample yields some 44,000 clones, approximately 86% seen once. Study-wide findings and caveats: With doses of 0.1 to 3.0 mg/kg, CD4+ and CD8+ blood T cells had undergone clonal expansion by week 6. Relative to CD4+ cells, CD8+ T cells on average had more expanded clones.

This chain uses TRBV9 with TRBJ2-2; the D is unclear. The source was CD4+ or CD8+ T cells sorted from blood, collected in a trial of the OX40 agonist ivuxolimab. This receptor was taken from an adult with an advanced solid tumor such as melanoma, head and neck, liver or kidney cancer. CDR3 in DNA: TGTGCCAGCAGCGTAGGCCATACCGGGGAGCTGTTTTTT. Residues: CASSVGHTGELFF.